This is a list of T cell receptor beta chains from one sample in a study of human T cells and chemical hapten exposure. Via MiXCR, TCRdb re-called the RACE reads, giving one row per CDR3 protein. The repertoire holds around 99,000 distinct CDR3 sequences, roughly an eighth seen once, with roughly 2% in the top ten. The sample consisted of whole blood, taken in connection with sensitization to the hapten diphenylcyclopropenone (DPC). The receptor source for this set is a woman aged 40-49 years with alopecia areata. Some clones in this sample may be carry-over from other donors' samples. Both conserved end residues are part of each CDR3. D genes are given only for firm matches. Not every row has a clone size; where given, it reads once, few, many or a size class.

TRBJ1-5 | TRBV9 | TRBD1 | few | CASSAGQGTYSNQPQHF | TGTGCCAGCAGCGCCGGACAGGGGACTTATAGCAATCAGCCCCAGCATTTT
TRBJ1-4 | TRBV2 | NA | few | CASTRFGGRWAEKLFF | TGTGCCAGCACCCGATTCGGGGGCCGGTGGGCCGAAAAACTGTTTTTT
TRBJ2-7 | TRBV20-1 | TRBD2 | NA | CSARPWTSGSIYEQYF | TGCAGTGCTCGACCTTGGACTAGCGGGAGTATCTACGAGCAGTACTTC
TRBJ1-5 | TRBV15 | NA | few | CATSGGRDQPQHF | TGTGCCACCAGTGGGGGCCGGGATCAGCCCCAGCATTTT
TRBJ1-6 | TRBV12-3/TRBV12-4 | NA | few | CASRTGQSPLHF | TGTGCCAGCAGGACGGGTCAGTCACCCCTCCACTTT
TRBJ2-5 | TRBV30 | TRBD2 | NA | CAWSVRLAGETQYF | TGTGCCTGGAGTGTACGGCTAGCGGGAGAGACCCAGTACTTC
TRBJ1-1 | TRBV2 | NA | few | CASWEGRTGTEAFF | TGTGCCAGCTGGGAGGGTCGGACGGGGACTGAAGCTTTCTTT
TRBJ2-3 | TRBV7-2 | NA | few | CASSSIFHSTDTQYF | TGTGCCAGCAGCTCCATCTTTCATAGCACAGATACGCAGTATTTT
TRBJ1-5 | TRBV30 | NA | NA | CAWSHSGVGQPQHF | TGTGCCTGGAGTCATTCGGGGGTTGGACAGCCCCAGCATTTT
TRBJ2-7 | TRBV20-1 | TRBD1 | many | CSARWDRSYEQYF | TGCAGTGCTAGATGGGACAGATCCTACGAGCAGTACTTC
TRBJ2-2 | TRBV7-6 | TRBD1 | NA | CASSTRTGNTGELFF | TGTGCCAGCAGCACCCGGACAGGGAACACCGGGGAGCTGTTTTTT
TRBJ1-1 | TRBV5-5 | NA | few | CASSPTRNTEAFF | TGTGCCAGCAGCCCGACACGGAACACTGAAGCTTTCTTT
TRBJ2-3 | TRBV20-1 | NA | few | CSAASGTPDTQYF | TGCAGTGCTGCCTCCGGGACACCAGATACGCAGTATTTT
TRBJ1-2 | TRBV4-1 | NA | NA | CASSDSYGYTF | TGCGCCAGCAGCGACAGTTATGGCTACACCTTC
TRBJ1-1 | TRBV5-5 | NA | few | CASSLLSRDTEAFF | TGTGCCAGCAGCTTGTTAAGCAGGGATACTGAAGCTTTCTTT
TRBJ1-5 | TRBV28 | NA | many | CASSYRVHLRGDQPQHF | TGTGCCAGCAGTTACAGGGTTCACCTTCGTGGCGATCAGCCCCAGCATTTT
TRBJ2-1 | TRBV18 | TRBD2 | few | CASSLTKGLAPVSSSYNEQFF | TGTGCCAGCTCACTGACCAAAGGACTAGCCCCAGTCTCGAGCTCCTACAATGAGCAGTTCTTC
TRBJ1-3 | TRBV28 | NA | many | CASSTGWNTIYF | TGTGCCAGCAGCACAGGGTGGAACACCATATATTTT
TRBJ2-7 | TRBV2 | TRBD2 | NA | CASSRSGIYEQYF | TGTGCCAGCAGCCGTAGCGGGATCTACGAGCAGTACTTC
TRBJ2-1 | TRBV3-1 | TRBD2 | many | CASSQEGREFDEQFF | TGTGCCAGCAGCCAAGAGGGGCGGGAGTTCGATGAGCAGTTCTTC
TRBJ1-5 | TRBV18 | NA | few | CASSPRQDQPQHF | TGTGCCAGCTCACCACGCCAAGATCAGCCCCAGCATTTT
TRBJ2-1 | TRBV7-3 | TRBD2 | NA | CASSSGRGSGRYNEQFF | TGTGCCAGCAGCTCCGGTCGGGGCAGCGGGAGGTACAATGAGCAGTTCTTC
TRBJ2-1 | TRBV6-2/TRBV6-3 | NA | many | CASSYSTGEQFF | TGTGCCAGCAGTTACTCGACGGGTGAGCAGTTCTTC
TRBJ2-1 | TRBV6-5 | NA | many | CASSYSTSSYNEQFF | TGTGCCAGCAGTTACTCGACTAGCTCCTACAATGAGCAGTTCTTC
TRBJ2-3 | TRBV5-6 | TRBD1 | few | CASSLLDRGADTQYF | TGTGCCAGCAGCCTCCTAGACAGGGGAGCAGATACGCAGTATTTT
TRBJ2-7 | TRBV5-1 | NA | NA | CASSLERTYEQYF | TGCGCCAGCAGCCTGGAAAGGACATACGAGCAGTACTTC
TRBJ2-5 | TRBV19 | TRBD1 | many | CASRGTGSPQETQYF | TGTGCCAGTAGAGGGACAGGGTCACCACAAGAGACCCAGTACTTC
TRBJ2-7 | TRBV7-9 | TRBD1 | NA | CASSIGGRAYEQYF | TGTGCCAGCAGCATAGGGGGCAGGGCCTACGAGCAGTACTTC
TRBJ1-5 | TRBV20-1 | NA | few | CSARDGGSGVGPQHF | TGCAGTGCTAGAGATGGAGGGAGTGGGGTTGGGCCCCAGCATTTT
TRBJ1-2 | TRBV12-3/TRBV12-4 | TRBD1 | few | CASSFSDRAYGYTF | TGTGCCAGCAGTTTTTCGGACAGGGCCTATGGCTACACCTTC
TRBJ2-5 | TRBV29-1 | NA | few | CSVRYQETQYF | TGCAGCGTGAGGTACCAAGAGACCCAGTACTTC
TRBJ1-2 | TRBV24-1 | TRBD1 | many | CATSGRDRNYGYTF | TGTGCCACCAGTGGACGGGACAGAAACTATGGCTACACCTTC
TRBJ2-7 | TRBV4-1 | NA | few | CASSPGAAEQYF | TGCGCCAGCAGCCCAGGAGCGGCCGAGCAGTACTTC
TRBJ2-3 | TRBV5-4 | TRBD2 | few | CASSEGTSGGYTQYF | TGTGCCAGCAGCGAGGGGACTAGCGGGGGTTATACGCAGTATTTT
TRBJ2-1 | TRBV6-1 | NA | NA | CASSALGAGLQFF | TGTGCCAGCAGTGCGTTAGGAGCAGGCTTACAGTTCTTC
TRBJ1-1 | TRBV18 | TRBD1 | few | CASSPGQGIKNTEAFF | TGTGCCAGCTCACCTGGACAGGGGATAAAGAACACTGAAGCTTTCTTT
TRBJ2-7 | TRBV20-1 | NA | few | CSASHGYEQYF | TGCAGTGCTAGTCACGGCTACGAGCAGTACTTC
TRBJ2-7 | TRBV6-5 | NA | few | CASRNPGSYEQYF | TGTGCCAGCAGAAATCCAGGTTCCTACGAGCAGTACTTC
TRBJ2-5 | TRBV10-3 | NA | many | CAISVGRSETQYF | TGTGCCATCAGCGTAGGAAGGTCGGAGACCCAGTACTTC
TRBJ1-5 | TRBV30 | NA | NA | CAWGDHSNQPQHF | TGTGCCTGGGGGGATCATAGCAATCAGCCCCAGCATTTT
TRBJ1-1 | TRBV7-2 | TRBD1 | many | CASSSRDRVTEAFF | TGTGCCAGCAGCAGCCGGGACAGGGTCACTGAAGCTTTCTTT
TRBJ2-2 | TRBV18 | TRBD1 | few | CASSPGDSRMAPGELFF | TGTGCCAGCTCACCGGGGGACAGTCGGATGGCCCCCGGGGAGCTGTTTTTT
TRBJ2-6 | TRBV4-3 | TRBD1 | NA | CASSQVTGMGQGGSGANVLTF | TGCGCCAGCAGCCAAGTGACCGGGATGGGACAGGGCGGCTCTGGGGCCAACGTCCTGACTTTC
TRBJ2-7 | TRBV7-9 | NA | NA | CASSPPARAYEQYF | TGTGCCAGCAGCCCCCCGGCCAGGGCCTACGAGCAGTACTTC
TRBJ1-4 | TRBV21-1 | NA | few | CASSTYQPGPRGEKLFF | TGTGCCAGCAGCACTTACCAACCGGGACCCAGGGGGGAAAAACTGTTTTTT
TRBJ2-7 | TRBV6-2/TRBV6-3 | TRBD2 | many | CASSYTSGRSTHEQYF | TGTGCCAGCAGTTACACTAGCGGGAGATCAACCCACGAGCAGTACTTC
TRBJ2-7 | TRBV6-5 | NA | many | CASSRNRDTNPYEQYF | TGTGCCAGCAGCCGTAATCGGGACACCAACCCCTACGAGCAGTACTTC